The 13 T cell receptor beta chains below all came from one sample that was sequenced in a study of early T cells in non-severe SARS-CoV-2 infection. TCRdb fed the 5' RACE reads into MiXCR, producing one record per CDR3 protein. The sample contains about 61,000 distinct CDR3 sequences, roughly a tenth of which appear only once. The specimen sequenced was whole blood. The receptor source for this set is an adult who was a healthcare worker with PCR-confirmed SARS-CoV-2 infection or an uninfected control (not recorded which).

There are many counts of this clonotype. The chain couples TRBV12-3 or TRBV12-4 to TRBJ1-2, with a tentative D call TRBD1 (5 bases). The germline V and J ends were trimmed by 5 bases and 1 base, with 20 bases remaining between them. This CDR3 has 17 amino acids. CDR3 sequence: CASSIPPAGTDNYGYTF. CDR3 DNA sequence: TGTGCCAGCAGTATTCCACCTGCCGGGACGGATAACTATGGCTACACCTTC.

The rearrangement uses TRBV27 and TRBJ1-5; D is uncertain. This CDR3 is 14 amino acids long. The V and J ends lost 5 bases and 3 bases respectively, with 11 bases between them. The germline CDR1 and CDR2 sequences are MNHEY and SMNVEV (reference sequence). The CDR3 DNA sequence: TGTGCCAGCAGTGACATGGGCCCCAATCAGCCCCAGCATTTT. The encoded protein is CASSDMGPNQPQHF.

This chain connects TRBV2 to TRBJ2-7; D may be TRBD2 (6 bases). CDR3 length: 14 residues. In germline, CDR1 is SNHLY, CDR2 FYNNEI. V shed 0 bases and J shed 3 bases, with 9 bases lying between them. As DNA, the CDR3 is TGTGCCAGCAGTGAAGCTACGACTAGCTACGAGCAGTACGTC. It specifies CASSEATTSYEQYV.

The CDR3 spells CASSLDAVAVQETQYF. CDR3 DNA sequence: TGTGCCAGCAGCCTAGACGCCGTGGCCGTCCAAGAGACCCAGTACTTC. The chain has TRBV3-1 and TRBJ2-5; unclear D gene. CDR1 is LGHDT, CDR2 YNNKEL, per germline (reference sequence). The CDR3 covers 16 residues. Trimming shortened V by 4 bases and J by 1 base, and 16 bases separated the two germline ends.

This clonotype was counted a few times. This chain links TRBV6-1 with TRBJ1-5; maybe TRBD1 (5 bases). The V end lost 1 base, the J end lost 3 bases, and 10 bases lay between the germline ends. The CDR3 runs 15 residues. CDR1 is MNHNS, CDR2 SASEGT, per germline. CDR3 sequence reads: CASSEGWGVNQPQHF. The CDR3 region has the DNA TGTGCCAGCAGTGAAGGGTGGGGGGTCAATCAGCCCCAGCATTTT.

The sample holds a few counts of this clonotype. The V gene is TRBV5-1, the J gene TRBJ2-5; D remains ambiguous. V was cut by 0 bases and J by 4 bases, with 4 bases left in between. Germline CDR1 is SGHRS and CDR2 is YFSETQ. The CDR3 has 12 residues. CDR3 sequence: CASSLVGETQYF. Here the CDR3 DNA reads TGCGCCAGCAGCTTGGTCGGAGAGACCCAGTACTTC.

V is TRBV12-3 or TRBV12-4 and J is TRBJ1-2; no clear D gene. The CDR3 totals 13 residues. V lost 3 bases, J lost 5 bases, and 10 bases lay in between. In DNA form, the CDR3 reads TGTGCCAGCAGTTTTCTGAGGGAGTATGGCTACACCTTC. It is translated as CASSFLREYGYTF.

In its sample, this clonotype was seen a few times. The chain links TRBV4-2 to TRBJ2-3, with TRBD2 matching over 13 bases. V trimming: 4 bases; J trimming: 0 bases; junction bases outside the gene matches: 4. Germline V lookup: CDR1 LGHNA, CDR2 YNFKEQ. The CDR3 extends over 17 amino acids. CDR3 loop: CASSPGTSGDSTDTQYF. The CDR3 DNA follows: TGTGCCAGCAGCCCCGGGACTAGCGGGGACAGCACAGATACGCAGTATTTT.

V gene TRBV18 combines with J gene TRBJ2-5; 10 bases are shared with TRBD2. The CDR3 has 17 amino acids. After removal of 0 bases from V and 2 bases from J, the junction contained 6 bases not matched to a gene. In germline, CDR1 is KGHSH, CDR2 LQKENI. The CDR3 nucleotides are TGTGCCAGCTCACCACCAGCGGGGGGGCCTGCACAAGAGACCCAGTACTTC. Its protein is CASSPPAGGPAQETQYF.

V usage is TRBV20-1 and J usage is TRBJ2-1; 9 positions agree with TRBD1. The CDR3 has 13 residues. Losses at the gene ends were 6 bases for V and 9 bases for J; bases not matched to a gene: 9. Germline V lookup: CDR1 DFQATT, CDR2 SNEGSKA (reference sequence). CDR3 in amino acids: CSAELGQGSEQFF. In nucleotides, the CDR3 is TGCAGTGCCGAGCTTGGACAGGGGTCTGAGCAGTTCTTC.

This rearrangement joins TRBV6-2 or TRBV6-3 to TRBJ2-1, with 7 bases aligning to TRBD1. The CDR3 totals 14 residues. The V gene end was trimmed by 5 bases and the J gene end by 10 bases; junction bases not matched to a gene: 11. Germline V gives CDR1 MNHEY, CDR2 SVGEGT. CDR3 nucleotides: TGTGCCAGCAGTCGAGGGACAGCTCCAGCCGAGCAGTTCTTC. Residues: CASSRGTAPAEQFF.

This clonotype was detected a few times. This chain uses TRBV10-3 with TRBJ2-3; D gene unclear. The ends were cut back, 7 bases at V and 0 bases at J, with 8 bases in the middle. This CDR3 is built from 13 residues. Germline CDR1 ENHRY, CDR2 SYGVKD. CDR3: CAITPTSTDTQYF. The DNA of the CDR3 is TGTGCCATCACCCCGACTAGCACAGATACGCAGTATTTT.

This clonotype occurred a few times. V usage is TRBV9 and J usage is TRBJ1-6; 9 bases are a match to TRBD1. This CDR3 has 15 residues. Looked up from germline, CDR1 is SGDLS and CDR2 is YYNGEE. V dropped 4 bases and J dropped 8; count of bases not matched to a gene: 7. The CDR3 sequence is CASSSGTGTHSPLHF. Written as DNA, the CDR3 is TGTGCCAGCAGCTCCGGGACAGGGACGCATTCACCCCTCCACTTT.